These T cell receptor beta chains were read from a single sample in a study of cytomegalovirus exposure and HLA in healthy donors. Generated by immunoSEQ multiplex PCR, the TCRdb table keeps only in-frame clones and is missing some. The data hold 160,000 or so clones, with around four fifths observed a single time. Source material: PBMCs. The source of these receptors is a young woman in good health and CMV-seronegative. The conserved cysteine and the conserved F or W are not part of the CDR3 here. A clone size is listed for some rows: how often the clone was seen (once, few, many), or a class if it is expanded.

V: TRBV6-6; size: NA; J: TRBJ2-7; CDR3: ASSFGLAGNEQY
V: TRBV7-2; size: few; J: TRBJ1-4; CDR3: ASGDSSNEKLF
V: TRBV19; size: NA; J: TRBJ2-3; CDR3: ASSNLRAGGVDTQY
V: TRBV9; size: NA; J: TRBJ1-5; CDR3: ASSVDSSNQPQH
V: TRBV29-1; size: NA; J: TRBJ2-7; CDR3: SVEVAGAPYEQY
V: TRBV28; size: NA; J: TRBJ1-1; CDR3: ASSLIVRDNTEAF
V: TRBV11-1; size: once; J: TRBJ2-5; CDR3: ASSPGQSLWQETQY
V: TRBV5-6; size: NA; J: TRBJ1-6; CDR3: ASSLRDREDSPLH
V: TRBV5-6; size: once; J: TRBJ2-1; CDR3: ASSLGLGWSGGHNEQF
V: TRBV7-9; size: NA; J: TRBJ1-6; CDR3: SSSLVQGGNSYNSPLH
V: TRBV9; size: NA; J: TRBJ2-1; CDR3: ASSVGGDRGLTEQF